These 18 T cell receptor beta chains came from one sample sequenced in a study of T cells after yellow fever vaccination. TCRdb analysed the 5' RACE reads with MiXCR anew, one entry per CDR3 protein. The sample lists under 300,000 distinct CDR3 sequences; roughly 6.3% were seen once. Sample: CD4+ T cells sorted from PBMCs, taken on the day of the yellow fever booster vaccination. The source is a man younger than 45 who received the YFV17D yellow fever vaccine.

This clonotype showed up just a few times. CDR3 sequence reads: CSARDGKGLYQPQHF. DNA of the CDR3: TGCAGTGCTAGAGATGGCAAGGGGCTTTATCAGCCCCAGCATTTT. This rearrangement joins TRBV20-1 to TRBJ1-5, with D maybe TRBD1 (5 bases). V was cut by 0 bases and J by 5 bases, with 14 bases left in between. This CDR3 region has 15 residues. Germline lookup yields CDR1 DFQATT and CDR2 SNEGSKA (reference sequence).

The chain links TRBV28 to TRBJ2-4, with 12 bases fitting TRBD2. CDR1 is MDHEN and CDR2 is SYDVKM in the germline V gene. The CDR3 is made up of 17 amino acids. The ends lost 2 bases at V and 1 base at J; junction bases unmatched: 3. This CDR3 reads CASSLLAGGGAKNIQYF. CDR3 nucleotides: TGTGCCAGCAGTTTACTAGCGGGAGGGGGGGCCAAAAACATTCAGTACTTC. Full variable domain (remainder filled in from reference TRBV28 and TRBJ2-4): DVKVTQSSRYLVKRTGEKVFLECVQDMDHENMFWYRQDPGLGLRLIYFSYDVKMKEKGDIPEGYSVSREKKERFSLILESASTNQTSMYLCASSLLAGGGAKNIQYFGAGTRLSVL.

There are many counts of this clonotype. The rearrangement joins TRBV20-1 to TRBJ2-7, with a possible D match to TRBD2 (5 bases). Germline V gives CDR1 DFQATT, CDR2 SNEGSKA (reference sequence). V lost 2 bases and J 2 bases, leaving 7 bases between the germline ends. The CDR3 is made up of 12 amino acids. The CDR3 DNA reads as TGCAGTGCTAGACGGGATACCTACGAGCAGTACTTC. Translated, it gives CSARRDTYEQYF.

The chain uses TRBV5-1 and TRBJ2-4, with D perhaps TRBD2 (5 bases). The germline V gene has CDR1 SGHRS and CDR2 YFSETQ. V was pared by 0 bases and J by 8 bases, with 15 bases between. The CDR3 is made up of 15 amino acids. CDR3: CASSLVSGDRDIQYF. CDR3 nucleotide sequence: TGCGCCAGCAGCTTGGTCTCCGGGGATAGGGACATTCAGTACTTC.

This clonotype turned up a few times. The chain uses TRBV7-9 and TRBJ2-3; perhaps TRBD1 as D (5 bases). Per the germline V gene, CDR1 is SEHNR and CDR2 is FQNEAQ (reference sequence). Trimming took off 1 base at V and 6 bases at J, with 11 bases between the two ends. The CDR3 runs to 14 residues. CDR3 DNA: TGTGCCAGCAGCTTAGTTCAGGGCGTGGATACGCAGTATTTT. As protein: CASSLVQGVDTQYF.

The chain has TRBV4-3 and TRBJ2-7; D perhaps matches TRBD1 (6 bases). CDR3 length equals 17 residues. The V end was cut by 0 bases, the J end by 2 bases, with 17 bases between. Germline V lookup: CDR1 LGHNA, CDR2 YSLEER. The CDR3 reads CASSQDGVAGATYEQYF. The DNA of the CDR3 is TGCGCCAGCAGCCAAGATGGGGTGGCAGGGGCGACCTACGAGCAGTACTTC.

This clonotype came up many times. V is TRBV5-6 and J is TRBJ2-5, with D possibly TRBD1 on 6 matching bases. CDR1 is SGHDT and CDR2 is YYEEEE in the germline V gene. Trimming stripped 6 bases from V and 1 base from J, with 16 bases between. The CDR3 runs to 15 residues. The CDR3 DNA is TGTGCCAGCACCAACCCAGGGGCAGGCCAAGAGACCCAGTACTTC. It specifies CASTNPGAGQETQYF.

This clonotype came up a few times. V gene TRBV11-1 combines with J gene TRBJ2-2; TRBD2 agrees at 15 bases. This CDR3 has 18 residues. CDR1 is SGHAT, CDR2 FQDESV, per germline (reference sequence). V shed 7 bases and J 4 bases; nucleotides not matched to a gene: 10. The CDR3 DNA sequence: TGTGCCAGCACCCAGGGACTAGCGGGAGGCGCGAGCACCGGGGAGCTGTTTTTT. Encoded protein: CASTQGLAGGASTGELFF.

This clonotype has just a few counts. The rearrangement joins TRBV7-6 to TRBJ2-1, with D unclear. The CDR3 sequence is 15 residues long. CDR1 and CDR2 from the germline V gene are SGHVS and FNYEAQ. The V and J ends lost 5 bases and 8 bases respectively, with 19 bases between them. DNA for the CDR3: TGTGCCAGCAGCCCATCAGCATCCCTTGAGTATGAGCAGTTCTTC. This translates into CASSPSASLEYEQFF.

Here the CDR3 DNA reads TGCGCCAGCAGCCAAGACCCGTTGGGGGGGGGGCTCCCCTACGAGCAGTACTTC. This sequence encodes CASSQDPLGGGLPYEQYF. The chain recombines TRBV4-1 with TRBJ2-7, with a weak D call TRBD2 (7 bases). The ends were cut back, 0 bases at V and 2 bases at J, with 20 bases in the middle. The CDR3 is 18 residues long. Germline assignment: CDR1 MGHRA and CDR2 YSYEKL.

This clonotype was counted between two and nine times. The CDR3 coding sequence is TGTGCCAGCAGCTTGGATGGGGACTACGGCTACAATGAGCAGTTCTTC. This encodes CASSLDGDYGYNEQFF. This chain uses TRBV5-5 with TRBJ2-1; 7 nucleotides agree with TRBD2. Germline V gene lookup returns CDR1 SGHKS and CDR2 YYEKEE (reference sequence). The V and J ends lost 0 bases and 3 bases, in that order; junction bases with no gene match: 6. The CDR3 runs 16 residues. The complete variable domain, with remaining parts taken from reference TRBV5-5 and TRBJ2-1, reads DAGVTQSPTHLIKTRGQQVTLRCSPISGHKSVSWYQQVLGQGPQFIFQYYEKEERGRGNFPDRFSARQFPNYSSELNVNALLLGDSALYLCASSLDGDYGYNEQFFGPGTRLTVL.

This clonotype was detected ten times or more. The rearrangement uses TRBV7-2 and TRBJ2-5; the D is unclear. V was pared by 2 bases and J by 4 bases, with 5 bases between. Per germline, CDR1 SGHTA and CDR2 FQGNSA. This CDR3 spans 12 amino acids. In DNA, the CDR3 is TGTGCCAGCAGCTTATTGCTAGAGACCCAGTACTTC. Translating it yields CASSLLLETQYF.

This clonotype has only a few counts. This chain joins TRBV7-2 and TRBJ2-7; 7 nucleotides line up with TRBD2. The CDR3 extends over 15 amino acids. J gave up 3 bases and V 5 bases, and 10 bases lay outside the gene matches. Germline V gene data show CDR1 as SGHTA and CDR2 as FQGNSA. DNA of the CDR3: TGTGCCAGCAGCCCAAATCACGGGAGGTACTACGAGCAGTACTTC. Translation: CASSPNHGRYYEQYF.

At least ten counts were recorded for this clonotype. The chain uses TRBV3-1 and TRBJ2-3; TRBD1 might be the D (5 bases). CDR3 length: 15 residues. Trimming stripped 0 bases from V and 2 bases from J, with 9 bases between. Germline V gene sequence: CDR1 LGHDT, CDR2 YNNKEL (reference sequence). This chain's CDR3 is CASSQEGAFTDTQYF. CDR3 nucleotide sequence: TGTGCCAGCAGCCAAGAAGGGGCCTTCACAGATACGCAGTATTTT.

This clonotype was recorded many times. The chain couples TRBV4-2 to TRBJ2-5, with D possibly TRBD2 on 6 matching bases. With 0 bases removed from V and 5 bases from J, the gap between germline ends came to 13 bases. Germline CDR1 and CDR2: LGHNA and YNFKEQ. This CDR3 comprises 15 residues. The CDR3 DNA is TGTGCCAGCAGCCAAGATATCGGACGGGGGGAGACCCAGTACTTC. Translated, it gives CASSQDIGRGETQYF.

The V and J genes are TRBV29-1 and TRBJ1-5, with a weak D call TRBD1 (5 bases). The CDR3 is 13 amino acids. Germline CDR1 SQVTM, CDR2 ANQGSEA. Trimming stripped 4 bases from V and 2 bases from J, with 9 bases between. The CDR3 DNA is TGCAGCGTTGCAGTGGGGCGCAATCAGCCCCAGCATTTT. Protein: CSVAVGRNQPQHF.

This rearrangement joins TRBV5-1 to TRBJ2-7; no definite D call. The CDR3 sequence is 16 residues long. V was trimmed by 4 bases and J by 0 bases, leaving 17 bases between them. The germline V gene has CDR1 SGHRS and CDR2 YFSETQ. This CDR3 reads CASSPKSVSSSYEQYF. The CDR3, as DNA: TGCGCCAGCAGCCCTAAATCGGTTTCGAGCTCCTACGAGCAGTACTTC.

This clonotype was seen a handful of times. The chain combines TRBV10-3 with TRBJ2-1, with D perhaps matching TRBD2 (6 bases). V lost 6 bases and J 8 bases, leaving 14 bases between the germline ends. This CDR3 region has 13 residues. The germline V gene has CDR1 ENHRY and CDR2 SYGVKD. CDR3 loop: CAISRDSTDEQFF. CDR3 bases: TGTGCCATCAGCCGGGACTCGACCGATGAGCAGTTCTTC.